The 19 T cell receptor beta chains reported below all come from one sample, sequenced in a study of T cells after somatic rescue of genetic block. Generated by immunoSEQ multiplex PCR, the TCRdb table keeps only in-frame clones and is missing some. In the table there are 70,000 to 95,000 clones, 70% to 90% of which are singletons. Specimen: peripheral blood mononuclear cells (PBMCs). Receptor source: a woman aged 18 to 35.

The chain recombines TRBV7-2 with TRBJ1-1; possible D gene TRBD1, 5 bases. Looked up from germline, CDR1 is SGHTA and CDR2 is FQGNSA. V lost 5 bases and J 6 bases, leaving 13 bases between the germline ends. CDR3 size: 13 residues. CDR3 bases: TGTGCCAGCAGCCCGGGACCCTCCCCTGAAGCTTTCTTT. Translated: CASSPGPSPEAFF. The full variable domain, rest sourced from reference TRBV7-2 and TRBJ1-1, is GAGVSQSPSNKVTEKGKDVELRCDPISGHTALYWYRQSLGQGLEFLIYFQGNSAPDKSGLPSDRFSAERTGGSVSTLTIQRTQQEDSAVYLCASSPGPSPEAFFGQGTRLTVV.

The chain has TRBV28 and TRBJ2-5; D call uncertain. The CDR3 has 15 amino acids. V lost 6 bases, J lost 7 bases, and 21 bases lay in between. Germline lookup yields CDR1 MDHEN and CDR2 SYDVKM. CDR3 in amino acids: CASRPLERTMGTQYF. The CDR3 DNA reads as TGTGCCAGCAGGCCCCTGGAGAGGACGATGGGGACCCAGTACTTC.

The genes are TRBV18 and TRBJ1-2, with 7 positions matching TRBD1. J gave up 0 bases and V 4 bases, and 5 bases lay outside the gene matches. Germline CDR1 reads KGHSH; CDR2 reads LQKENI. The CDR3 length is 15 residues. For the CDR3, the DNA is TGTGCCAGCTCACTGCAGGGGGGAACTAACTATGGCTACACCTTC. Encoded protein: CASSLQGGTNYGYTF.

The chain employs TRBV11-2 and TRBJ2-1; TRBD1 aligns across 7 bases. CDR1 SGHAT and CDR2 FQNNGV come from the germline V gene. After removal of 5 bases from V and 9 bases from J, the junction contained 13 bases not matched to a gene. This CDR3 contains 15 residues. The CDR3 region has the DNA TGTGCCAGCAGCCACGGGACAGCGCCGCAGGGTGAGCAGTTCTTC. Protein: CASSHGTAPQGEQFF.

This clone was found once. In DNA form, the CDR3 reads TGTGCCAGCAGCCCTGACGGAACGCCTTACACTGAAGCTTTCTTT. It encodes CASSPDGTPYTEAFF. V is TRBV11-1 and J is TRBJ1-1, with D uncertain. The CDR3 contains 15 residues. The V end was cut by 5 bases, the J end by 3 bases, with 16 bases between. Germline CDR1 is SGHAT and CDR2 is FQDESV (reference sequence).

The chain carries TRBV28 and TRBJ2-1; 7 bases line up with TRBD1. The V segment lost 5 bases and the J segment 1 base; nucleotides outside the gene matches: 11. Germline V lookup: CDR1 MDHEN, CDR2 SYDVKM. This CDR3 region has 17 residues. The chain's CDR3 is CASSRSLGTVSYNEQFF. In DNA, the CDR3 is TGTGCCAGCAGTCGTTCCCTAGGGACAGTATCCTACAATGAGCAGTTCTTC.

V gene TRBV7-8 combines with J gene TRBJ1-5; possible D gene TRBD1, 6 bases. Germline CDR1 is SGHVS and CDR2 is FQNEAQ. The CDR3 extends over 19 amino acids. The V end lost 3 bases, the J end lost 7 bases, and 28 bases lay between the germline ends. The DNA of the CDR3 is TGTGCCAGCAGCTTTTTTCCCCTAGTGGGGGGGGGCTTGGGACAGCCCCAGCATTTT. It specifies CASSFFPLVGGGLGQPQHF.

The chain carries TRBV7-6 and TRBJ1-1; D is ambiguous. Germline values: CDR1 SGHVS, CDR2 FNYEAQ. V was clipped by 1 base and J by 3 bases, with 6 bases between them. This CDR3 has 13 residues. CDR3 amino acids: CASSLGVYTEAFF. The CDR3 nucleotides are TGTGCCAGCAGCTTAGGGGTCTACACTGAAGCTTTCTTT.

The chain couples TRBV11-2 to TRBJ2-7; D remains ambiguous. The CDR3 runs to 14 residues. CDR1 SGHAT and CDR2 FQNNGV come from the germline V gene. The V end lost 2 bases, the J end lost 2 bases, and 10 bases lay between the germline ends. The CDR3 DNA sequence: TGTGCCAGCAGCTTATTCGGCAGTACCTACGAGCAGTACTTC. It codes for CASSLFGSTYEQYF.

This rearrangement joins TRBV29-1 to TRBJ2-1; 11 nucleotides agree with TRBD2. With V trimmed by 8 bases and J by 2 bases, 5 bases remained unmatched. The CDR3 is 14 residues long. The germline V gene encodes CDR1 SQVTM and CDR2 ANQGSEA. The CDR3 DNA follows: TGCAGCTCCTCTAGCGGGGGGCCCTACAATGAGCAGTTCTTC. Translation gives CSSSSGGPYNEQFF.

The chain uses TRBV4-2 and TRBJ2-7; a possible D gene is TRBD2 (6 bases). CDR3 length: 17 amino acids. Germline lookup yields CDR1 LGHNA and CDR2 YNFKEQ. V dropped 5 bases and J dropped 4 bases, with 24 bases sitting between them. CDR3 protein: CASSYQSGREFRYEQYF. The DNA for the CDR3 is TGTGCCAGCAGCTATCAATCTGGTCGGGAGTTTCGGTACGAGCAGTACTTC.

Concerning this clone itself: The junction and the germline gene differ at one end; a read error may be behind it. The V gene is TRBV7-7, the J gene TRBJ2-1; possible D gene TRBD2, 5 bases. Per the germline V gene, CDR1 is SSHAT and CDR2 is FNYEAQ (reference sequence). The CDR3 covers 15 residues. CDR3: CASSLALGPYNEQFF. Written as DNA, the CDR3 is TGTGCTAGCAGCTTAGCACTAGGACCCTACAATGAGCAGTTCTTC.

CDR3 protein: CSVENVPGLSESYNEQFF. DNA of the CDR3: TGCAGCGTTGAAAATGTACCAGGGCTTAGCGAATCCTACAATGAGCAGTTCTTC. This chain connects TRBV29-1 to TRBJ2-1, with D perhaps given as TRBD1 or TRBD2 (5 bases each). The CDR3 totals 18 residues. CDR1 and CDR2 from the germline V gene are SQVTM and ANQGSEA. Trimming took 2 bases from V and 1 from J, leaving 21 bases between them.

The gene calls are TRBV5-1 and TRBJ2-3; possible D gene TRBD1, 5 bases. This CDR3 comprises 14 residues. The V and J ends lost 0 bases and 6 bases respectively, with 11 bases between them. Germline-derived CDR1 and CDR2 are SGHRS and YFSETQ. The CDR3 sequence: CASSLAQGTDTQYF. In DNA, the CDR3 is TGCGCCAGCAGCTTGGCCCAGGGAACGGATACGCAGTATTTT.

Only one count was recorded for this clone. The chain is built from TRBV7-6 and TRBJ2-2, with D tentatively TRBD1 or TRBD2 (6 bases each). The CDR3 is made up of 15 amino acids. In germline, CDR1 is SGHVS, CDR2 FNYEAQ. The V end was cut by 5 bases, the J end by 5 bases, with 15 bases between. CDR3 sequence: CASSPRGLGTGELFF. The CDR3 DNA reads as TGTGCCAGCAGCCCTCGGGGGCTGGGGACCGGGGAGCTGTTTTTT.

The rearrangement uses TRBV4-3 and TRBJ1-3, with no clear D. This CDR3 comprises 14 residues. CDR1 is LGHNA and CDR2 is YSLEER in the germline V gene. V was trimmed by 4 bases and J by 1 base, leaving 8 bases between them. The CDR3 DNA reads TGCGCCAGCAGCCTCGCCGGGTCTGGAAACACCATATATTTT. Its translation is CASSLAGSGNTIYF.

A remark on this clone: The junction departs from the called germline gene at one end, perhaps through a read error. The chain recombines TRBV29-1 with TRBJ2-7; no reliable D call. The CDR3 runs 13 residues. Germline CDR1 is SQVTM and CDR2 is ANQGSEA. The CDR3 reads CSVRLGSSHEQYF. The CDR3 DNA reads TGCAGCGTTCGTTTAGGATCCTCCCACGAGCAGTACTTC.

The rearrangement links TRBV5-4 to TRBJ1-4; 9 bases align to TRBD1. This CDR3 has 16 amino acids. Germline V CDR1 and CDR2: SGHNT, YYREEE (reference sequence). Losses at the gene ends were 3 bases for V and 0 bases for J; bases not matched to a gene: 3. CDR3 protein: CASSWTGVATNEKLFF. In nucleotides, the CDR3 is TGTGCCAGCAGCTGGACAGGGGTGGCAACTAATGAAAAACTGTTTTTT.

This rearrangement joins TRBV7-2 to TRBJ2-3, with D perhaps TRBD1 (6 bases). Germline values: CDR1 SGHTA, CDR2 FQGNSA. The CDR3 is 13 amino acids. V lost 5 bases and J lost 4, with 10 bases in between. The CDR3 reads CASSIQGPDTQYF. The CDR3 DNA reads as TGTGCCAGCAGCATACAGGGTCCAGATACGCAGTATTTT.